The 10 T cell receptor beta chains below were found in one sample sequenced in a study of blood T cell repertoires in COVID-19 (dated by TCRdb to 2019 to 2021). Libraries were built with the immunoSEQ multiplex PCR assay. TCRdb provides this immuneACCESS table in a form limited to in-frame rearrangements. Some clones are lacking; in checked studies, under half of them reflect an unresolved V gene, and why the rest are absent is not known. Present in this sample are around 370,000 clones, around nine tenths of which were seen just once. The ten largest clones add up to roughly 1.2% of the sample. The sequencing sample was made of PBMCs or T cells enriched from blood (not recorded which). All receptors derive from a woman in her late teens or twenties who had recovered from COVID-19.

The chain has TRBV6-1 and TRBJ2-5, with 11 bases aligning to TRBD2. CDR3 length equals 16 residues. Trimming removed 4 bases from V and 5 bases from J; junction bases left unmatched: 9. Germline V lookup: CDR1 MNHNS, CDR2 SASEGT. CDR3 residues: CASSVASGGNGETQYF. As DNA, the CDR3 is TGTGCCAGCAGTGTGGCTAGCGGGGGGAATGGGGAGACCCAGTACTTC.

The V gene is TRBV29-1, the J gene TRBJ2-7, with TRBD1 identical over 8 bases. Unmatched junction bases numbered 6, after V lost 1 base and J lost 4 bases. The CDR3 contains 14 residues. Germline lookup yields CDR1 SQVTM and CDR2 ANQGSEA. CDR3 in amino acids: CSVEVPGGLYEQYF. The CDR3 DNA reads TGCAGCGTTGAAGTGCCAGGGGGCTTATACGAGCAGTACTTC.

This chain connects TRBV29-1 to TRBJ1-2, with TRBD1 identical over 9 bases. With 0 bases clipped from V and 6 bases from J, the junction kept 8 bases outside the gene matches. CDR3 length: 15 residues. The germline gives CDR1 SQVTM, CDR2 ANQGSEA. The CDR3 DNA reads as TGCAGCGTTGAAGATACGGTACAGGGGGCGAATGGCTACACCTTC. Its translation is CSVEDTVQGANGYTF.

This chain joins TRBV28 and TRBJ2-5, with 10 bases that match TRBD1. Per germline, CDR1 MDHEN and CDR2 SYDVKM. Losses at the gene ends were 7 bases for V and 2 bases for J; bases not matched to a gene: 10. The CDR3 loop spans 16 amino acids. CDR3 residues: CASTPPPGQGQETQYF. In DNA, the CDR3 is TGTGCCAGCACACCCCCCCCGGGACAGGGGCAAGAGACCCAGTACTTC.

This chain links TRBV10-3 with TRBJ1-2; D gene unclear. This CDR3 has 14 residues. Germline lookup yields CDR1 ENHRY and CDR2 SYGVKD. Trimming pared 0 bases from V and 3 bases from J, leaving 8 bases between. The CDR3 region has the DNA TGTGCCATCAGTGAGTCGAGTACTTACTATGGCTACACCTTC. Protein: CAISESSTYYGYTF.

This CDR3 reads CASSEYRGDGNTIYF. The CDR3 DNA follows: TGTGCCAGCAGTGAATACAGGGGGGACGGAAACACCATATATTTT. The chain links TRBV25-1 to TRBJ1-3, with 7 positions matching TRBD1. CDR3 length: 15 residues. V shed 0 bases and J 4 bases; nucleotides not matched to a gene: 3. Germline V lookup: CDR1 MGHDK, CDR2 SYGVNS.

The chain couples TRBV29-1 to TRBJ1-6; D may be TRBD1 (5 bases). Trimming left V 7 bases short and J 7 bases short, with 14 bases between. Germline V CDR1 and CDR2: SQVTM, ANQGSEA. The CDR3 spans 13 residues. The chain's CDR3 is CSASGGANSPLHF. The CDR3 coding sequence is TGCAGCGCCTCCGGGGGAGCAAATTCACCCCTCCACTTT.

The CDR3 DNA reads as TGTGCCAGCAGTTTAGAAGTTGGGACAGCGTCGTCCTACGAGCAGTACTTC. Encoded protein: CASSLEVGTASSYEQYF. The chain carries TRBV28 and TRBJ2-7; 7 nucleotides align to TRBD1. The CDR3 is made up of 17 amino acids. V trimming: 2 bases; J trimming: 1 base; junction bases outside the gene matches: 11. Germline V gene sequence: CDR1 MDHEN, CDR2 SYDVKM.

The chain couples TRBV7-2 to TRBJ2-1; no clear D. The CDR3 runs to 12 residues. CDR1 is SGHTA, CDR2 FQGNSA, per germline. V was cut by 1 base and J by 8 bases, with 6 bases left in between. The CDR3: CASSLGSYEQFF. CDR3 nucleotide sequence: TGTGCCAGCAGCTTAGGTTCCTATGAGCAGTTCTTC. The full variable domain, its missing parts supplied by reference TRBV7-2 and TRBJ2-1, is GAGVSQSPSNKVTEKGKDVELRCDPISGHTALYWYRQSLGQGLEFLIYFQGNSAPDKSGLPSDRFSAERTGGSVSTLTIQRTQQEDSAVYLCASSLGSYEQFFGPGTRLTVL.

The rearrangement uses TRBV28 and TRBJ1-2; D unresolved. The CDR3 length is 13 residues. The germline V and J ends were trimmed by 4 bases and 5 bases, with 11 bases remaining between them. The germline CDR1 and CDR2 sequences are MDHEN and SYDVKM. In DNA, the CDR3 is TGTGCCAGCAGTTCACAACGGGGTTATGGCTACACCTTC. It encodes CASSSQRGYGYTF.